A single sample is the source of the 25 T cell receptor beta chains below, sequenced in a study of blood T cell repertoires in COVID-19. Sequencing was performed with immunoSEQ multiplex PCR; in TCRdb, only in-frame clones are kept and a portion is missing. The table lists about 52,000 clones, about 82% of them singletons. The sequencing input was peripheral blood. The receptors originated from a woman over 75 with acute or convalescent COVID-19.

At least ten counts were recorded for this clone. The rearrangement links TRBV12-1 to TRBJ2-7; TRBD2, as called in the table, went unchecked against the DNA. TRBV12-1 is given as a pseudogene. The CDR3 has 11 residues. CDR3 sequence: CASSWGVGQYF. The CDR3 DNA sequence: TGTGCCAGCAGCTGGGGGGTAGGGCAGTACTTC.

The chain links TRBV4-2 to TRBJ2-5; TRBD2 aligns across 11 bases. The CDR3 loop spans 15 amino acids. Germline lookup yields CDR1 LGHNA and CDR2 YNFKEQ. J lost 4 bases, V lost 1 base, and 2 bases had no gene match. The CDR3 bases are TGTGCCAGCAGCCAAGGCCTAGCGGGAGGAGAGACCCAGTACTTC. It translates to CASSQGLAGGETQYF.

This clone was counted between two and nine times. The chain recombines TRBV3-1 (or the pseudogene TRBV3-2) with TRBJ1-2; D unresolved. V dropped 5 bases and J dropped 8 bases, with 12 bases sitting between them. Germline-derived CDR1 and CDR2 are LGHDT and YNNKEL (reference sequence). The CDR3 runs to 12 residues. The chain's CDR3 is CASSEGRRGYTF. The CDR3 nucleotides are TGTGCCAGCAGCGAAGGACGCAGGGGCTACACCTTC.

The V call is TRBV3-1 (or the pseudogene TRBV3-2), the J call TRBJ1-5, with 12 positions matching TRBD1. CDR1 and CDR2 (germline): LGHDT, YNNKEL (reference sequence). The CDR3 is made up of 16 amino acids. The junction had 4 bases not matched to a gene; V was cut back by 1 base and J by 6 bases. In DNA form, the CDR3 reads TGTGCCAGCAGCCAAGCGGGGACAGGGGGCACTCAGCCCCAGCATTTT. Translating it yields CASSQAGTGGTQPQHF.

This chain links TRBV7-3 with TRBJ2-1; 9 bases align to TRBD2. Trimming cost V 0 bases and J 8 bases; bases outside gene matches: 14. Germline assignment: CDR1 SGHTA and CDR2 FQGTGA. This CDR3 spans 18 amino acids. CDR3 amino acids: CASSLTQGSGGLWDEQFF. CDR3 bases: TGTGCCAGCAGCTTAACTCAGGGTAGCGGGGGTCTTTGGGATGAGCAGTTCTTC.

The V call is TRBV5-1, the J call TRBJ1-2; D is ambiguous. This CDR3 contains 14 residues. The germline gives CDR1 SGHRS, CDR2 YFSETQ. Trimming shortened V by 0 bases and J by 6 bases, and 12 bases separated the two germline ends. CDR3 DNA sequence: TGCGCCAGCAGCTTGGACCGCACTACCCATGGCTACACCTTC. Translating gives CASSLDRTTHGYTF.

The chain carries TRBV9 and TRBJ2-5; 14 nucleotides agree with TRBD2. The CDR3 is 15 amino acids. Germline CDR1 SGDLS, CDR2 YYNGEE. With 5 bases clipped from V and 5 bases from J, the junction kept 5 bases outside the gene matches. This CDR3 reads CASSGTSGGGETQYF. Here the CDR3 DNA reads TGTGCCAGCAGTGGGACTAGCGGGGGTGGGGAGACCCAGTACTTC.

This rearrangement joins TRBV6-1 to TRBJ2-3; a possible D gene is TRBD2 (6 bases). Looked up from germline, CDR1 is MNHNS and CDR2 is SASEGT. The CDR3 covers 15 residues. The germline V and J ends were trimmed by 0 bases and 3 bases, with 10 bases remaining between them. The CDR3 DNA follows: TGTGCCAGCAGTGAAGCGCGGGGACGGACAGATACGCAGTATTTT. It is translated as CASSEARGRTDTQYF.

This chain connects TRBV11-2 to TRBJ1-2; unclear D gene. Deletions cut 2 bases from V and 6 bases from J, with 13 bases between. The CDR3 is made up of 14 amino acids. Germline V CDR1 and CDR2: SGHAT, FQNNGV. CDR3 amino acids: CASSLRGIKNGYTF. CDR3 sequence (DNA): TGTGCCAGCAGCTTAAGAGGCATAAAAAATGGCTACACCTTC.

This chain uses TRBV11-3 with TRBJ2-5, with TRBD1 matching 8 bases. CDR1 is SGHNT, CDR2 YENEEA, per germline. The V segment lost 3 bases and the J segment 1 base; nucleotides outside the gene matches: 7. The CDR3 totals 16 residues. CDR3 bases: TGTGCCAGCAGCTTCCTGTCAGGGGGCCCCCAAGAGACCCAGTACTTC. The encoded protein is CASSFLSGGPQETQYF.

The genes are TRBV5-8 and TRBJ1-4; 10 bases agree with TRBD1. Per germline, CDR1 SGHTS and CDR2 YDEGEE. The CDR3 loop spans 15 amino acids. V lost 4 bases, J lost 4 bases, and 4 bases stayed unmatched. CDR3 DNA sequence: TGTGCCAGCAGCCGGGACAGGGGACTTAATGAAAAACTGTTTTTT. It specifies CASSRDRGLNEKLFF.

V is TRBV16 and J is TRBJ1-2, with TRBD1 matching over 7 bases. The CDR3 has 12 amino acids. V trimming: 5 bases; J trimming: 5 bases; junction bases outside the gene matches: 2. From germline, CDR1 is KGHSY and CDR2 FQNENV. The CDR3 spells CASSDRDYGYTF. The CDR3 nucleotides are TGTGCCAGCAGCGACAGGGATTATGGCTACACCTTC.

The chain is built from TRBV3-1 (or the pseudogene TRBV3-2) and TRBJ2-1; 7 nucleotides line up with TRBD1. The CDR3 length is 17 residues. The germline V gene has CDR1 LGHDT and CDR2 YNNKEL (reference sequence). The junction had 8 bases not matched to a gene; V was cut back by 3 bases and J by 0 bases. The CDR3 is CASSHKTGLASYNEQFF. The DNA of the CDR3 is TGTGCCAGCAGCCACAAGACAGGGTTAGCCTCCTACAATGAGCAGTTCTTC.

The chain employs TRBV30 and TRBJ1-2; D is unresolved. CDR1 GTSNPN and CDR2 SVGIG come from the germline V gene (reference sequence). The CDR3 contains 12 residues. Deletions cut 0 bases from V and 8 bases from J, with 10 bases between. The CDR3 coding sequence is TGTGCCTGGAGTGTAAGGAGTCAGGGCTACACCTTC. Protein product: CAWSVRSQGYTF.

This rearrangement joins TRBV5-1 to TRBJ2-2; no clear D gene. The V and J ends lost 2 bases and 1 base respectively, with 6 bases between them. The CDR3 runs to 14 residues. Germline V gives CDR1 SGHRS, CDR2 YFSETQ. The DNA of the CDR3 is TGCGCCAGCAGCTTATCAGGGAACACCGGGGAGCTGTTTTTT. Its translation: CASSLSGNTGELFF.

The J gene is TRBJ1-1, the V gene TRBV11-2, with a tentative D call TRBD1 (5 bases). The CDR3 length is 16 residues. V was clipped by 5 bases and J by 0 bases, with 16 bases between them. Germline loops: CDR1 SGHAT, CDR2 FQNNGV. The CDR3: CASSPQGGSMNTEAFF. In DNA, the CDR3 is TGTGCCAGCAGCCCCCAGGGTGGTTCTATGAACACTGAAGCTTTCTTT.

This clone was seen a handful of times. The chain links TRBV18 to TRBJ1-2; D possibly corresponds to TRBD1 (5 bases). V lost 6 bases to trimming and J lost 3 bases, with 14 bases between them. This CDR3 spans 14 amino acids. In germline, CDR1 is KGHSH, CDR2 LQKENI. Written as DNA, the CDR3 is TGTGCCAGCTCCGTGGCGGGGGACGACTATGGCTACACCTTC. It translates to CASSVAGDDYGYTF.

The rearrangement uses TRBV7-6 and TRBJ2-3; maybe TRBD2 (5 bases). V dropped 1 base and J dropped 4 bases, with 6 bases sitting between them. Per germline, CDR1 SGHVS and CDR2 FNYEAQ. The CDR3 has 13 amino acids. The CDR3 is CASSLGSADTQYF. The DNA of the CDR3 is TGTGCCAGCAGCTTAGGTAGCGCAGATACGCAGTATTTT.

The chain is built from TRBV6-1 and TRBJ2-5; the D is unclear. Deletions cut 2 bases from V and 1 base from J, with 11 bases between. CDR1 is MNHNS, CDR2 SASEGT, per germline. The CDR3 totals 15 residues. DNA for the CDR3: TGTGCCAGCAGTGAAAGTGGGCTAACCCAAGAGACCCAGTACTTC. The encoded protein is CASSESGLTQETQYF.

J is TRBJ2-2 and V is TRBV5-4; 7 bases fit TRBD2. This CDR3 is 16 amino acids long. V trimming: 2 bases; J trimming: 9 bases; junction bases outside the gene matches: 13. Germline V gene lookup returns CDR1 SGHNT and CDR2 YYREEE (reference sequence). CDR3 residues: CASSFGAGREARELFF. CDR3 nucleotides: TGTGCCAGCAGCTTCGGAGCGGGACGAGAAGCCCGGGAGCTGTTTTTT.

This chain uses TRBV2 with TRBJ1-2; TRBD1 might be the D (5 bases). Deletions cut 5 bases from V and 4 bases from J, with 14 bases between. The germline V gene has CDR1 SNHLY and CDR2 FYNNEI. The CDR3 runs 14 residues. CDR3: CASSTTGESYGYTF. The CDR3 DNA sequence: TGTGCCAGCAGTACCACGGGGGAGAGCTATGGCTACACCTTC.

The chain carries TRBV3-1 (or the pseudogene TRBV3-2) and TRBJ2-2; 10 bases line up with TRBD2. This CDR3 is built from 17 residues. Germline CDR1 and CDR2: LGHDT and YNNKEL (reference sequence). J lost 5 bases, V lost 0 bases, and 6 bases had no gene match. The CDR3 DNA follows: TGTGCCAGCAGCCAAGAATCAGCGGGAGGGGGGACCGGGGAGCTGTTTTTT. This codes for CASSQESAGGGTGELFF.

V is TRBV30 and J is TRBJ2-5; perhaps TRBD1 as D (6 bases). CDR1 is GTSNPN, CDR2 SVGIG, per germline (reference sequence). The CDR3 has 13 residues. The ends were cut back, 0 bases at V and 3 bases at J, with 8 bases in the middle. The CDR3 sequence is CAWSVEGEETQYF. The CDR3 DNA sequence: TGTGCCTGGAGTGTAGAGGGGGAAGAGACCCAGTACTTC.

This chain joins TRBV7-9 and TRBJ2-1; 8 bases are a match to TRBD1. Germline V gene lookup returns CDR1 SEHNR and CDR2 FQNEAQ (reference sequence). The CDR3 totals 14 residues. V shed 3 bases, J shed 9 bases, and the junction held 7 bases outside the gene matches. CDR3: CASSFGQGAGEQFF. In DNA, the CDR3 is TGTGCCAGCAGCTTCGGACAGGGAGCTGGTGAGCAGTTCTTC.

The count of this clone is one. The chain carries TRBV3-1 (or the pseudogene TRBV3-2) and TRBJ2-7; 7 positions agree with TRBD1. With V trimmed by 5 bases and J by 4 bases, 2 bases remained unmatched. The germline gives CDR1 LGHDT, CDR2 YNNKEL (reference sequence). The CDR3 loop spans 12 amino acids. CDR3 bases: TGTGCCAGCAGCTCAGGGGGTTACGAGCAGTACTTC. Residues: CASSSGGYEQYF.